The source of this T cell receptor beta chain is a study of T cell responses to AZD1222 COVID-19 vaccine. Findings of the study overall: Per reports, nearly half of all spike-specific TCRs target regions that are unmutated in variants. The donor cohort was predominantly white British with a female majority, and clonal diversity may have been underestimated.

V was trimmed by 4 bases and J by 0 bases, leaving 16 bases between them. CDR3 length: 16 residues. CDR1 is SGDLS and CDR2 is YYNGEE in the germline V gene. Profiled with immunoSEQ multiplex PCR; TCRdb holds only in-frame clones, not every one. The sample lists 150,000 to 180,000 clones; over 70% were seen once. Doses given second, at about 4 or about 12 weeks, were pooled. Regarding this clone: Its cognate antigen is unknown.

The TCR originated in an adult who received the AZD1222 COVID-19 vaccine. The chain joins TRBV9 to TRBJ1-1, with TRBD1 as a possible D gene (5 bases). Source: peripheral blood, taken 28 days after the second AZD1222 dose. DNA for the CDR3: TGTGCCAGCAGCCCTCAGAGGGGTGCGGTGAACACTGAAGCTTTCTTT. Encoded protein: CASSPQRGAVNTEAFF.